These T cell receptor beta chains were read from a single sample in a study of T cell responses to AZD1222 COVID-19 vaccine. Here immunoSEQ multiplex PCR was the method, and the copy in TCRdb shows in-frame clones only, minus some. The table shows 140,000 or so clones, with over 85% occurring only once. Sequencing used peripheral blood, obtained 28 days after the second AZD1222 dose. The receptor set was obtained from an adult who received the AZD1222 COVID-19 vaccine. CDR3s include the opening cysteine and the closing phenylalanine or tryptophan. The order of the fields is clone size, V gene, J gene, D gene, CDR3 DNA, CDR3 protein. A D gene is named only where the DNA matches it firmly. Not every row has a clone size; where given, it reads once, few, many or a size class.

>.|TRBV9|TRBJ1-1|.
TGTGCCAGCAGCGTAGGTGGGGGTCGGACTGAAGCTTTCTTT
CASSVGGGRTEAFF
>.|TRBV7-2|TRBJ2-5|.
TGTGCCAGCAGCCCCCGGGCTGCATACCCTAAAGAGACCCAGTACTTC
CASSPRAAYPKETQYF
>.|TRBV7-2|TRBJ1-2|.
TGTGCCAGCAGCTTAGGAGCTGGACAGCCCTACTATGGCTACACCTTC
CASSLGAGQPYYGYTF
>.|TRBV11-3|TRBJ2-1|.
TGTGCCAGCAGCTTAGATGGCGGTTACAATGAGCAGTTCTTC
CASSLDGGYNEQFF
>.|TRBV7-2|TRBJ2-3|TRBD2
TGTGCCAGCAGCTTAGTGGGGGGGTCGGGAGATACGCAGTATTTT
CASSLVGGSGDTQYF
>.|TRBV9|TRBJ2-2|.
TGTGCCAGCAGCGATAACAGAGCGAACACCGGGGAGCTGTTTTTT
CASSDNRANTGELFF
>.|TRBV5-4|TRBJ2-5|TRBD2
TGTGCCAGCAGCTTGGGAGGGAGGGCGAAAGAGACCCAGTACTTC
CASSLGGRAKETQYF
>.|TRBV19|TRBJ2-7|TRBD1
TGTGCCAGTAGTTCAATAGACAGGGGGAAAGCCCACGAGCAGTACTTC
CASSSIDRGKAHEQYF
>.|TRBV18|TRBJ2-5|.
TGTGCCAGCTCACCACCGAGTGGGGGAGAGACCCAGTACTTC
CASSPPSGGETQYF
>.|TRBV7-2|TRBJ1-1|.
TGTGCCAGCAGCTTAGTCCACCTGGCAGGCGACTTGAACACTGAAGCTTTCTTT
CASSLVHLAGDLNTEAFF
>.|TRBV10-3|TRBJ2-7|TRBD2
TGTGCCATCAGTGAGTCGCTAGCGGGAGGCTCCTACGAGCAGTACTTC
CAISESLAGGSYEQYF
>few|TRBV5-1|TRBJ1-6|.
TGCGCCAGCAGCTTGGTGGCAGATAATTCACCCCTCCACTTT
CASSLVADNSPLHF
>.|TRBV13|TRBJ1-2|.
TGTGCCAGCAGCTTAGGCCTGGATTTCGGGGGAGGGCTTGGCTACACCTTC
CASSLGLDFGGGLGYTF
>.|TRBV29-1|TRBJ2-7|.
TGCAGCGTTTTAGTTTGGCCCGAGCAGTACTTC
CSVLVWPEQYF
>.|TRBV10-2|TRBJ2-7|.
TGCGCCAGCAATCCGGGTGGCTCCTACGAGCAGTACTTC
CASNPGGSYEQYF
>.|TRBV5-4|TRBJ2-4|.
TGTGCCAGCAGCCTCGGGACATTATTAGGCAAAAACATTCAGTACTTC
CASSLGTLLGKNIQYF
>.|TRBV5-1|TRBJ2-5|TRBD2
TGCGCCAGCAGCTGGGAAGCCGGGACGGGGAGGGCCCAGTACTTC
CASSWEAGTGRAQYF
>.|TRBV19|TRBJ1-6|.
TGTGCCAGTAGTATAAAGGACGGAAGGCCTGATAATTCACCCCTCCACTTT
CASSIKDGRPDNSPLHF
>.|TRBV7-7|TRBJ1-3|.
TGTGCTAGCAGCCCCGGCCAGGACTTTGGCACCATATATTTT
CASSPGQDFGTIYF
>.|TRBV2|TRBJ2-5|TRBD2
TGTGCCAGCAGGGGACTAGCGGGCTTAGCCCAAGAGACCCAGTACTTC
CASRGLAGLAQETQYF
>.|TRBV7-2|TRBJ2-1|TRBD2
TGTGCCAGCAGCCCGAGACTAGCGGGAGGTCGGAATGAGCAGTTCTTC
CASSPRLAGGRNEQFF
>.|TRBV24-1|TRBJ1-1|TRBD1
TGTGCCACCAGTCGGACAGGGCCGAACACTGAAGCTTTCTTT
CATSRTGPNTEAFF
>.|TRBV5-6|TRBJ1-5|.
TGTGCCAGCAGCTTCTCTAGCAATCAGCCCCAGCATTTT
CASSFSSNQPQHF
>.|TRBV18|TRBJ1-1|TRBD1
TGTGCCAGCTCACCCCCCCGGATGGACAGGGGGCAGACTGAAGCTTTCTTT
CASSPPRMDRGQTEAFF
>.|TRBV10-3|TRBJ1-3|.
TGTGCCATGGCCGAGGGCCTCTCTGGAAACACCATATATTTT
CAMAEGLSGNTIYF
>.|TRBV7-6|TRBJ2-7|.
TGTGCCAGCAGCCCGGGTGGTGGCTTATCCTACGAGCAGTACTTC
CASSPGGGLSYEQYF
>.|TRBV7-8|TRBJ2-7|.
TGTGCCAGCAGCTTGGGGGTTACCCACCCTCACGAGCAGTACTTC
CASSLGVTHPHEQYF
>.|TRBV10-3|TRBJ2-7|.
TGTGCCATCAGTGAAATCTCTCGAGCCGACTACGAGCAGTACTTC
CAISEISRADYEQYF